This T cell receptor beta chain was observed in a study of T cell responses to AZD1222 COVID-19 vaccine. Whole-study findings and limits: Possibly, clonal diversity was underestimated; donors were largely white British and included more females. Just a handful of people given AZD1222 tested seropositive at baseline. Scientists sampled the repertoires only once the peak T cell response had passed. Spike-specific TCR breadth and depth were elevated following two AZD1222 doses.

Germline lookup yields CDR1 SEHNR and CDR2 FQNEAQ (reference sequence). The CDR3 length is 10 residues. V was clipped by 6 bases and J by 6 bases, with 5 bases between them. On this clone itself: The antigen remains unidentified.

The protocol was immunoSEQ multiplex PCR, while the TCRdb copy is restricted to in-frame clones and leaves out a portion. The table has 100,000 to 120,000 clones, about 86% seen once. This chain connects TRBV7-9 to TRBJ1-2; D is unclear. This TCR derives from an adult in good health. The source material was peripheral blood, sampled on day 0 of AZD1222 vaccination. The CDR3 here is CASSSDGYTF. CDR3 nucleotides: TGTGCCAGCAGTTCAGATGGCTACACCTTC.